The clone carrying this TCR beta chain was seen many times. PCR was performed a second time for roughly 7 to 12 cycles using a sample-barcoded 5' primer and a J-beta primer mix. Each TCR beta cDNA got a 12-nucleotide random molecular identifier. TCRdb re-called the 5' RACE reads with MiXCR, one entry per CDR3 protein. This sample yields approximately 2,000,000 distinct CDR3 sequences, of which 39% are seen a single time; 23% belongs to the top ten. This sample stems from a study of blood T cells in healthy people across ages. In germline, CDR1 is SQVTM, CDR2 ANQGSEA. With 6 bases removed from V and 4 bases from J, the gap between germline ends came to 16 bases. The CDR3 sequence is 13 residues long.

This chain connects TRBV29-1 to TRBJ2-7; D gene uncertain. The receptor's source is a human donor in good health. Material: blood. The CDR3 is CSVQAVQGYEQYF. CDR3 DNA sequence: TGCAGCGTCCAGGCCGTACAAGGGTACGAGCAGTACTTC.